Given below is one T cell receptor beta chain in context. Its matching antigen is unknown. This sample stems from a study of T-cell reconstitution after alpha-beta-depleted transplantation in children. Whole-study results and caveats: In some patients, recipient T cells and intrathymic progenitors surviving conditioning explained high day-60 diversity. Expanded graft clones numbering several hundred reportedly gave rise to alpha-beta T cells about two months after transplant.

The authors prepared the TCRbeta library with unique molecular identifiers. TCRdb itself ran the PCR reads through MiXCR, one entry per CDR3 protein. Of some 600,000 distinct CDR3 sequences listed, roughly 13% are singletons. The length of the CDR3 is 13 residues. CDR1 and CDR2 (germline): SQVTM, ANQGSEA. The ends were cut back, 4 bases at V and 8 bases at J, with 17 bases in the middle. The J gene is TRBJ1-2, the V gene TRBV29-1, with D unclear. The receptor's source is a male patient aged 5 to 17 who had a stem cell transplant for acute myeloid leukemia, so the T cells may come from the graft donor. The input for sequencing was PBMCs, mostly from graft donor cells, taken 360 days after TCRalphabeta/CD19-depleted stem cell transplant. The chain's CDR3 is CSVVGRFDWGYTF. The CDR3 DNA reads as TGCAGCGTTGTGGGCAGGTTCGATTGGGGCTACACCTTC.